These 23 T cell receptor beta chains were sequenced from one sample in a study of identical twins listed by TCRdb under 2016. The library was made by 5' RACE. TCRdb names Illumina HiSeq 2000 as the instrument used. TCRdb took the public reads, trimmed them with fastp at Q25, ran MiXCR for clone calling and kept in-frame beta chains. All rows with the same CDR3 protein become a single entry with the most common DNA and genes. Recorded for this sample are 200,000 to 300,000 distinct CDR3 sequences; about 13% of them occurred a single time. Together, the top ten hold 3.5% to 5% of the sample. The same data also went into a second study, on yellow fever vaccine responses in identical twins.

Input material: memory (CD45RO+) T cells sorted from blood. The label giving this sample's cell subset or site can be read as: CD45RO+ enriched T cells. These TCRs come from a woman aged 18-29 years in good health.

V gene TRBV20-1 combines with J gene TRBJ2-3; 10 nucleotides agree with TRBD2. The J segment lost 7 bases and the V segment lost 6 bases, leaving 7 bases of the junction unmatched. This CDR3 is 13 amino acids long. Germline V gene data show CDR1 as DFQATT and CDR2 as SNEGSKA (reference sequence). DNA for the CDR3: TGCAGTGCAGAGCGGGAGGGCCTATATACGCAGTATTTT. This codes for CSAEREGLYTQYF.

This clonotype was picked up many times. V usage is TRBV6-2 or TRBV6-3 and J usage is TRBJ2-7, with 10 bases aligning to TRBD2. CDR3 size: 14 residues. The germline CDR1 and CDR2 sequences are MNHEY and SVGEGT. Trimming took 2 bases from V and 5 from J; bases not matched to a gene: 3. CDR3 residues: CASSYTSGINEQYF. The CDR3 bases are TGTGCCAGCAGTTACACTAGCGGGATCAACGAGCAGTACTTC.

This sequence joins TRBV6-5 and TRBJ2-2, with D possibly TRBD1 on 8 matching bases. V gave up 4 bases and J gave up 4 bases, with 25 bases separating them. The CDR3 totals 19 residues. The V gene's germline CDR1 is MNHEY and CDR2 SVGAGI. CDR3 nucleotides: TGTGCCAGCAGTTTATACATTGGGACAGGCTGGGGGGGCACCGGGGAGCTGTTTTTT. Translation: CASSLYIGTGWGGTGELFF.

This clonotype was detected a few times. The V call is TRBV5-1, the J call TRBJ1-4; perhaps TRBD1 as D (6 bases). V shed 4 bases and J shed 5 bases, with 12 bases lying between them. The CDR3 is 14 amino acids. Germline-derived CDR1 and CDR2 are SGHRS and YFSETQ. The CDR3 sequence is CASSPQGPNEKLFF. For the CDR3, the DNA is TGCGCCAGCAGCCCCCAGGGGCCAAATGAAAAACTGTTTTTT.

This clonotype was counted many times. The CDR3: CASSLLGSASYEQYF. As DNA, the CDR3 is TGTGCCAGCAGCCTACTCGGCAGCGCTTCCTACGAGCAGTACTTC. The J gene is TRBJ2-7, the V gene TRBV14; D ambiguous. This CDR3 contains 15 residues. Germline CDR1 and CDR2: SGHDN and FVKESK. The ends were cut back, 4 bases at V and 1 base at J, with 14 bases in the middle.

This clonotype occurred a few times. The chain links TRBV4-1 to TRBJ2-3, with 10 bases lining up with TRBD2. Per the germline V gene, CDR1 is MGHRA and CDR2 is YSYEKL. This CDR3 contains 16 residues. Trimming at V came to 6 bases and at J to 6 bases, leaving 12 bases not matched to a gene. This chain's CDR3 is CASSRSASGSSDTQYF. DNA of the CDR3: TGCGCCAGCAGTAGAAGTGCTAGCGGGAGTTCGGATACGCAGTATTTT.

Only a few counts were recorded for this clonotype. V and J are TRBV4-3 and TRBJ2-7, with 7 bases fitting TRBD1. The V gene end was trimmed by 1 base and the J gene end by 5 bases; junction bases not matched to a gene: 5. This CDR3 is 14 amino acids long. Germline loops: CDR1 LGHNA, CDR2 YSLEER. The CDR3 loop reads CASSQVDRVHEQYF. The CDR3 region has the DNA TGCGCCAGCAGCCAAGTCGACAGGGTCCACGAGCAGTACTTC.

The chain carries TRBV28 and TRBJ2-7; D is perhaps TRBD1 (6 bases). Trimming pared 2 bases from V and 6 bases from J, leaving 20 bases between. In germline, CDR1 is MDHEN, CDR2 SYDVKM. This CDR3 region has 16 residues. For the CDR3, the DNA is TGTGCCAGCAGTTTAATTATTGGGTCAGGGGCGAGCGAGCAGTACTTC. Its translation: CASSLIIGSGASEQYF.

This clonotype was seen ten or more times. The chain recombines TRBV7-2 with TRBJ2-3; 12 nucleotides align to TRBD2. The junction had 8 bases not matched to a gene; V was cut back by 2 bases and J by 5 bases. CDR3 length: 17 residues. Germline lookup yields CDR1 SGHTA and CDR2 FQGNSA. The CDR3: CASSLLSSGGAGDTQYF. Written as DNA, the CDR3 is TGTGCCAGCAGCTTACTCTCTAGCGGGGGGGCCGGAGATACGCAGTATTTT.

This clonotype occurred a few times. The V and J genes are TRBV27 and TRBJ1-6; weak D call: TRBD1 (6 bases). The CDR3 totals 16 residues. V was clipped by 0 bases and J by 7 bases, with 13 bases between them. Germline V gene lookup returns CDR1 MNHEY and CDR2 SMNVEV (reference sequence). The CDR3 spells CASSLSRQGFNSPLHF. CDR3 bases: TGTGCCAGCAGTTTATCGCGCCAGGGGTTCAATTCACCCCTCCACTTT.

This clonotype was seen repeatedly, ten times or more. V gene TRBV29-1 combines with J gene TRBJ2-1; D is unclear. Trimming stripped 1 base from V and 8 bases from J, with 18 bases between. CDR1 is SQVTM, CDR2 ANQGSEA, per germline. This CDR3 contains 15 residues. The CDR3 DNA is TGCAGCGTTGAAGGGGTATGGACCTTTCACGATGAGCAGTTCTTC. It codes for CSVEGVWTFHDEQFF.

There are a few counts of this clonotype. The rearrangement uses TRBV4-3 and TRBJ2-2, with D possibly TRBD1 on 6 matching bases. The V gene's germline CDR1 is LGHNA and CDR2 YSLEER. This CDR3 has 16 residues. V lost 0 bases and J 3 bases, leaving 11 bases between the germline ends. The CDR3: CASSQDFAGDTGELFF. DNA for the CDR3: TGCGCCAGCAGCCAAGATTTTGCAGGGGACACCGGGGAGCTGTTTTTT.

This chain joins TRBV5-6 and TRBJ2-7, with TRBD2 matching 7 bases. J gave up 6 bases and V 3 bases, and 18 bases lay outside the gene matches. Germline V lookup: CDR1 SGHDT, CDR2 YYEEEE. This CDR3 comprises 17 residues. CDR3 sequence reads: CASSWITRDYERGEQYF. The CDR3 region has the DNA TGTGCCAGCAGCTGGATAACCCGGGACTATGAGCGAGGCGAGCAGTACTTC. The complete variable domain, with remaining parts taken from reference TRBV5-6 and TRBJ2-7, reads DAGVTQSPTHLIKTRGQQVTLRCSPKSGHDTVSWYQQALGQGPQFIFQYYEEEERQRGNFPDRFSGHQFPNYSSELNVNALLLGDSALYLCASSWITRDYERGEQYFGPGTRLTVT.

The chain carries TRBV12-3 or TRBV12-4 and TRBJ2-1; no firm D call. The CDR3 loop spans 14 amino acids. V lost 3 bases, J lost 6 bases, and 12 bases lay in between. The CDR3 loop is CASSFLGYTNEQFF. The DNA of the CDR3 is TGTGCCAGCAGTTTTTTGGGGTACACCAATGAGCAGTTCTTC.

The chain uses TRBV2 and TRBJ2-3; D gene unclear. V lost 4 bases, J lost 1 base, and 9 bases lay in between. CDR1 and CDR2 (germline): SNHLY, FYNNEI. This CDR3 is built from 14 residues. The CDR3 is CASSARARTDTQYF. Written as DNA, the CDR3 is TGTGCCAGCAGTGCTCGGGCCCGCACAGATACGCAGTATTTT.

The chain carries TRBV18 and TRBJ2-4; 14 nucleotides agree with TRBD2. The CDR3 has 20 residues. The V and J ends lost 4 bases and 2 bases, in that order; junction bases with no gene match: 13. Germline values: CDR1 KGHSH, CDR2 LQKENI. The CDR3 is CASSRETTSGRAGSKNIQYF. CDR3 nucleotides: TGTGCCAGCTCACGCGAAACGACTAGCGGGAGGGCCGGTTCCAAAAACATTCAGTACTTC.

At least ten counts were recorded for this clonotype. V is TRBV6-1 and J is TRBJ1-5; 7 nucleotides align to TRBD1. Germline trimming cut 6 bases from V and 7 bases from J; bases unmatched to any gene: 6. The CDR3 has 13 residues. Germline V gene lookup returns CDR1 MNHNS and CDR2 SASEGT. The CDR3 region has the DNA TGTGCCAGCAGCCGGACAGGAGGACAGCCCCAGCATTTT. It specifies CASSRTGGQPQHF.

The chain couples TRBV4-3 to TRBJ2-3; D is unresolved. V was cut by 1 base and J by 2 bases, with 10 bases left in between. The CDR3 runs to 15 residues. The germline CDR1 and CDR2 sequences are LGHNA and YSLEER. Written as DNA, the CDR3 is TGCGCCAGCAGCCAAGCTTTGGGTCCCACAGATACGCAGTATTTT. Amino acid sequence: CASSQALGPTDTQYF.

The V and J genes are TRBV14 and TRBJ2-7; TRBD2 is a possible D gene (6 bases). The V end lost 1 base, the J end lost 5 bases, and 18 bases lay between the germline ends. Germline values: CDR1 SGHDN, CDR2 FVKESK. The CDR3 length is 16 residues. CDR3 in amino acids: CASSQGALAVADEQYF. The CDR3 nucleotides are TGTGCCAGCAGCCAAGGGGCACTAGCAGTTGCCGACGAGCAGTACTTC. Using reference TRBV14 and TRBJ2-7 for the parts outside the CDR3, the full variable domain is EAGVTQFPSHSVIEKGQTVTLRCDPISGHDNLYWYRRVMGKEIKFLLHFVKESKQDESGMPNNRFLAERTGGTYSTLKVQPAELEDSGVYFCASSQGALAVADEQYFGPGTRLTVT.

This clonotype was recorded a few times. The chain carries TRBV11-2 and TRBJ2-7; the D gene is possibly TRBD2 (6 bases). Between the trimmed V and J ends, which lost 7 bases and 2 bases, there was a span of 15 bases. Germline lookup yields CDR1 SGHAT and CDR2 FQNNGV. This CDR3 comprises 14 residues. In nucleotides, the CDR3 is TGTGCCAGCAAGGGACTTCCTACCGCCTACGAGCAGTACTTC. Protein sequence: CASKGLPTAYEQYF.

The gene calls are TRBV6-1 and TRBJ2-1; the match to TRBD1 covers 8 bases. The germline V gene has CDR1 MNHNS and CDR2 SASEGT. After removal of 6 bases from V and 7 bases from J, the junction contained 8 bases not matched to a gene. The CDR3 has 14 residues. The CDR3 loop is CASRQAGGGNEQFF. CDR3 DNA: TGTGCCAGCAGGCAGGCAGGGGGCGGGAATGAGCAGTTCTTC.

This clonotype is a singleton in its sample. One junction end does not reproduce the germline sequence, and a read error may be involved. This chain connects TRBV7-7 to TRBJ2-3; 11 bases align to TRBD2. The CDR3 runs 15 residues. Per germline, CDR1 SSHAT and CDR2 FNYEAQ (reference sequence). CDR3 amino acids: CASSPLAGEIDTQYF. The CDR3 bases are TGTGCTAGCAGCCCACTAGCGGGGGAGATAGATACGCAGTATTTT.

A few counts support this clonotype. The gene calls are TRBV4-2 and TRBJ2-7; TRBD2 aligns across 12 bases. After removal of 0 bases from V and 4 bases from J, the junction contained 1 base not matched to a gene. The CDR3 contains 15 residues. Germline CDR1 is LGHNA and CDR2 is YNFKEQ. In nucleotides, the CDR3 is TGTGCCAGCAGCCAAGAACTAGCGGGAGGTTACGAGCAGTACTTC. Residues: CASSQELAGGYEQYF.